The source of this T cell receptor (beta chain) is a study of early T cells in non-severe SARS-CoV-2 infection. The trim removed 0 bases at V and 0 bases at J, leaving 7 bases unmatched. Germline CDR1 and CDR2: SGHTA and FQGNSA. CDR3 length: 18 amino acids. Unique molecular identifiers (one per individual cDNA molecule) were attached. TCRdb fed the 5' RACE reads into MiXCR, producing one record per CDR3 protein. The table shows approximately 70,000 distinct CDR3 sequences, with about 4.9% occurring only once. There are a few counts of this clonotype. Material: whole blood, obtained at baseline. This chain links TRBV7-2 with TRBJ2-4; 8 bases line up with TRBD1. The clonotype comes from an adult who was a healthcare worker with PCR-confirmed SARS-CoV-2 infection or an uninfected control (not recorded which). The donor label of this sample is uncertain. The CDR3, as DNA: TGTGCCAGCAGCTTAGCGATGGGGACAGGACAAGCCAAAAACATTCAGTACTTC. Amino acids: CASSLAMGTGQAKNIQYF.